This T cell receptor (beta chain) was recorded in a study of T cell responses to AZD1222 COVID-19 vaccine. About this clone: Its antigen is unidentified.

Germline CDR1 LGHNA, CDR2 YNFKEQ. Trimming stripped 1 base from V and 7 bases from J, with 19 bases between. This CDR3 comprises 16 residues. Libraries were prepared by immunoSEQ multiplex PCR; TCRdb keeps only in-frame clonotypes and omits some of them. The profile shows roughly 100,000 clones, under 90% of them singletons. Study results and caveats: Spike-specific TCR breadth and depth both grew after two AZD1222 doses. Among the donors, most were white British and more were female, and clonal diversity was possibly underestimated.

The sequencing used peripheral blood, collected on day 0 of AZD1222 vaccination. The TCR comes from an adult in good health. This chain links TRBV4-2 with TRBJ1-2, with D perhaps matching TRBD1 (5 bases). For the CDR3, the DNA is TGTGCCAGCAGCCAAGCTGGGCAGGGACTTATGAGTGGCTACACCTTC. Translation gives CASSQAGQGLMSGYTF.